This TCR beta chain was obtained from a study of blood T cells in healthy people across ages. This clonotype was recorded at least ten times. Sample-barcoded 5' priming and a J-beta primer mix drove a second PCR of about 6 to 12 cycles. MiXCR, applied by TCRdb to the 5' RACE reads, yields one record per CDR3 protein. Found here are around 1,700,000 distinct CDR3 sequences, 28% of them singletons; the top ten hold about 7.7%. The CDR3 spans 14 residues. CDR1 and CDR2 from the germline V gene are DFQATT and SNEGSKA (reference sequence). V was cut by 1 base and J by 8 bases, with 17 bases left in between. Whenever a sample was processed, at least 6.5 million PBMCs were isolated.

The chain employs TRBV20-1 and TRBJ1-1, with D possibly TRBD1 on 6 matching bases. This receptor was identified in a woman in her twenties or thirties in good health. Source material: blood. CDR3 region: CSARVGRDNEEAFF. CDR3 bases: TGCAGTGCTAGAGTGGGTCGGGACAACGAAGAAGCTTTCTTT.